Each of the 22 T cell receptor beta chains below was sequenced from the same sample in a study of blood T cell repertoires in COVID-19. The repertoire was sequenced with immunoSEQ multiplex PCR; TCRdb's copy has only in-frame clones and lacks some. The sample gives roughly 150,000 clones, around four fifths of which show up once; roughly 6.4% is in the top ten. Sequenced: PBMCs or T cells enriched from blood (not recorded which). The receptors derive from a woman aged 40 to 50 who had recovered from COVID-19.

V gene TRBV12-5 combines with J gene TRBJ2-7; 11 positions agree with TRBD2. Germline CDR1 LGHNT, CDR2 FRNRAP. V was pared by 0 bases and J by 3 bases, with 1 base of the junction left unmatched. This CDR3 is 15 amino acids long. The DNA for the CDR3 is TGTGCTAGTGGTTTGGTACTAGCGGGAGACTACGAGCAGTACTTC. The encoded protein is CASGLVLAGDYEQYF. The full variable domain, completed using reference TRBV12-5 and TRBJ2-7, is DARVTQTPRHKVTEMGQEVTMRCQPILGHNTVFWYRQTMMQGLELLAYFRNRAPLDDSGMPKDRFSAEMPDATLATLKIQPSEPRDSAVYFCASGLVLAGDYEQYFGPGTRLTVT.

The CDR3 nucleotides are TGTGCCAGAAGCGCCGGACAGGGAAACACCATATATTTT. It encodes CARSAGQGNTIYF. This chain links TRBV7-5 with TRBJ1-3; the D segment call TRBD1 is taken from the table without a DNA check. TRBV7-5 has pseudogene status. The CDR3 runs to 13 residues.

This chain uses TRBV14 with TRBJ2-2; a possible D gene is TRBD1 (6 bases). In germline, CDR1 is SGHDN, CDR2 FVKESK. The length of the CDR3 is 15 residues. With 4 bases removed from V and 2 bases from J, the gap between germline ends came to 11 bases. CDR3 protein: CASSPYRDNTGELFF. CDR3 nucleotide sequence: TGTGCCAGCAGCCCTTACAGGGATAACACCGGGGAGCTGTTTTTT. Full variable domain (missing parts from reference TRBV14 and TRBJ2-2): EAGVTQFPSHSVIEKGQTVTLRCDPISGHDNLYWYRRVMGKEIKFLLHFVKESKQDESGMPNNRFLAERTGGTYSTLKVQPAELEDSGVYFCASSPYRDNTGELFFGEGSRLTVL.

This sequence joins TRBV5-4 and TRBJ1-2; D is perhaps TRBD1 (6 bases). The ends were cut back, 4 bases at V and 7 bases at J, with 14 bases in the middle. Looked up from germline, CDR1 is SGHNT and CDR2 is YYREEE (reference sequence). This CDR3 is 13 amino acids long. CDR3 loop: CASSLQGLVGYTF. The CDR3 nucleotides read TGTGCCAGCAGCCTTCAGGGGCTGGTTGGCTACACCTTC.

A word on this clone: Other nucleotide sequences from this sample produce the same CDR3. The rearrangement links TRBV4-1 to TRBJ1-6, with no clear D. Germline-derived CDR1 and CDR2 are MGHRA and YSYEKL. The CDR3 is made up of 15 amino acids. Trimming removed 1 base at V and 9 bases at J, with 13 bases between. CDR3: CASSQGSLGGSPLHF. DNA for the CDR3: TGCGCCAGCAGCCAAGGGTCTCTAGGTGGTTCACCCCTCCACTTT.

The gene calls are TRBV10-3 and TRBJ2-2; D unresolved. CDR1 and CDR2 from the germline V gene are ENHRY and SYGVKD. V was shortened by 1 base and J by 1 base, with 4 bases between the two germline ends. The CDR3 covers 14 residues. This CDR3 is CAISEFLNTGELFF. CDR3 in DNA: TGTGCCATCAGTGAGTTCTTGAACACCGGGGAGCTGTTTTTT.

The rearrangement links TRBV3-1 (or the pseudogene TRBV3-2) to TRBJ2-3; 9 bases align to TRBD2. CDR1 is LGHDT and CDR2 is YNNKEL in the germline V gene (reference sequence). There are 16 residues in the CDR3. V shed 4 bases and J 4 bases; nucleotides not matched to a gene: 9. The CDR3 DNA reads TGTGCCAGCAGCCTCTTCTCGCGGGGGGGCTCAGATACGCAGTATTTT. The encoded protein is CASSLFSRGGSDTQYF.

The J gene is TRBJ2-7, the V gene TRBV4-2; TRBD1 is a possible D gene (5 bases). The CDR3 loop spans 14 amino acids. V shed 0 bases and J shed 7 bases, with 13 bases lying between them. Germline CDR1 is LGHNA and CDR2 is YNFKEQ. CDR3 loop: CASSQDRRAREQYF. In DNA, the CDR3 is TGTGCCAGCAGCCAAGACCGCAGGGCCAGGGAGCAGTACTTC.

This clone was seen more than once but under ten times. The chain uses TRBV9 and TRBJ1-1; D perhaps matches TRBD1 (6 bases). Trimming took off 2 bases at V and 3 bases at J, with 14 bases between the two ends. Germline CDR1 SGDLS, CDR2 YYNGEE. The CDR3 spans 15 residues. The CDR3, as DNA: TGTGCCAGCAGCGTTCTGACAGGAGGCGACACTGAAGCTTTCTTT. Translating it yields CASSVLTGGDTEAFF.

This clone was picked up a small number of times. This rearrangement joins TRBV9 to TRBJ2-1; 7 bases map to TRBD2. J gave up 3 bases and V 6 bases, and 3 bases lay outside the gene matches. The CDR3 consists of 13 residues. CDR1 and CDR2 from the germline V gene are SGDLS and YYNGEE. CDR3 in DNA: TGTGCCAGCAACCCTAGCGGCTACAATGAGCAGTTCTTC. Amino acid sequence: CASNPSGYNEQFF.

This CDR3 reads CAWSHGPDRDQPQHF. In DNA form, the CDR3 reads TGTGCCTGGAGTCACGGTCCGGACAGAGATCAGCCCCAGCATTTT. V gene TRBV30 combines with J gene TRBJ1-5; tentative D call: TRBD1 (6 bases). Looked up from germline, CDR1 is GTSNPN and CDR2 is SVGIG (reference sequence). Trimming pared 2 bases from V and 5 bases from J, leaving 16 bases between. The CDR3 spans 15 residues.

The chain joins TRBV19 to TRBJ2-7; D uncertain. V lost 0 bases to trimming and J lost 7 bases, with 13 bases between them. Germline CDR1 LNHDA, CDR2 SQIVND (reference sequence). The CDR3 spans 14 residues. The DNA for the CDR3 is TGTGCCAGTAGTATAGATATTGGCCCCAGGGAGCAGTACTTC. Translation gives CASSIDIGPREQYF.

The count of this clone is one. The CDR3 DNA reads as TGCGCCAGCAGCGCCAACCGGGGTAAAAACGGGGAGCTGTTTTTT. Translated: CASSANRGKNGELFF. The chain uses TRBV4-1 and TRBJ2-2; a possible D gene is TRBD2 (5 bases). The CDR3 has 15 amino acids. Germline V gene sequence: CDR1 MGHRA, CDR2 YSYEKL. Trimming left V 5 bases short and J 7 bases short, with 17 bases between.

The CDR3 DNA is TGTGCCAGTAGTCCAGCGGGAGGCCCCTACAATGAGCAGTTCTTC. It yields the protein CASSPAGGPYNEQFF. This chain connects TRBV19 to TRBJ2-1; the match to TRBD2 covers 9 bases. The CDR3 loop spans 15 amino acids. Germline CDR1 is LNHDA and CDR2 is SQIVND (reference sequence). Trimming removed 5 bases from V and 2 bases from J; junction bases left unmatched: 4.

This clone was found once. The CDR3 region is CASTDRGGYNSPLHF. CDR3 bases: TGTGCCAGCACCGATCGAGGGGGTTATAATTCACCCCTCCACTTT. The chain links TRBV11-2 to TRBJ1-6; TRBD1 is a possible D gene (6 bases). The germline V gene has CDR1 SGHAT and CDR2 FQNNGV. V was cut by 7 bases and J by 4 bases, with 14 bases left in between. The CDR3 loop spans 15 amino acids.

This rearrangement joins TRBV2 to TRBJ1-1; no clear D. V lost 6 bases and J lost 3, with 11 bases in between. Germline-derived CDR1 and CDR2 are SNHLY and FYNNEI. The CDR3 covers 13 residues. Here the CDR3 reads CASRRKRDTEAFF. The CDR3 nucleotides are TGTGCCAGCAGACGCAAGAGGGACACTGAAGCTTTCTTT.

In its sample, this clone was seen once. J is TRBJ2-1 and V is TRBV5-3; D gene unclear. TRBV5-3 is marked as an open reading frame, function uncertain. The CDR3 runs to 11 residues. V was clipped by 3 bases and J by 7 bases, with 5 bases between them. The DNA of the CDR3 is TGTGCCAGAAGCTACGAGAATGAGCAGTTCTTC. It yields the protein CARSYENEQFF.

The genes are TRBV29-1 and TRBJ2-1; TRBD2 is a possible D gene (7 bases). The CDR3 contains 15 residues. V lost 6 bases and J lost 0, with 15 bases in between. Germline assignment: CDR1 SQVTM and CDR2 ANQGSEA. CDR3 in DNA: TGCAGCGTCGGGACGGGGGGCAGCTCCTACAATGAGCAGTTCTTC. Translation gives CSVGTGGSSYNEQFF.

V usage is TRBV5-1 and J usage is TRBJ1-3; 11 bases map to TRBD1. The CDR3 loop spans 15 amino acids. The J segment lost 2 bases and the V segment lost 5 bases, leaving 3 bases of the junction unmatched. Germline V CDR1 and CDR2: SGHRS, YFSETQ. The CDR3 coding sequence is TGCGCCAGCAGTATGGGACAGGGGGCTGGAAACACCATATATTTT. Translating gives CASSMGQGAGNTIYF.

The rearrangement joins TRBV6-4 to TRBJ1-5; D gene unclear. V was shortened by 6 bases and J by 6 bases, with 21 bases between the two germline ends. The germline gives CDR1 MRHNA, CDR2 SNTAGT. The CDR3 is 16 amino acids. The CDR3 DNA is TGTGCCAGCAGGACTACCGGGCCCGAGGGAGGTCAGCCCCAGCATTTT. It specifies CASRTTGPEGGQPQHF.

Here the CDR3 DNA reads TGTGCCTGGAGGGAGAGGGATACGCAGTATTTT. This sequence encodes CAWRERDTQYF. V is TRBV30 and J is TRBJ2-3; D ambiguous. The V end lost 3 bases, the J end lost 6 bases, and 7 bases lay between the germline ends. Germline CDR1 is GTSNPN and CDR2 is SVGIG (reference sequence). This CDR3 spans 11 amino acids.

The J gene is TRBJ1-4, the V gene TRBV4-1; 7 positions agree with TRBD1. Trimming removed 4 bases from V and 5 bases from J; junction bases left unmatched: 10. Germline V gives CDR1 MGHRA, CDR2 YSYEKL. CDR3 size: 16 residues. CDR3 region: CASSPQSGTENEKLFF. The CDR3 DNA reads TGCGCCAGCAGCCCTCAGTCCGGGACAGAAAATGAAAAACTGTTTTTT.